These 8 T cell receptor beta chains originate from one sample sequenced in a study. MiXCR, run by TCRdb on the RT-PCR reads, gives a single entry per CDR3 protein. This table holds more than 550,000 distinct CDR3 sequences, approximately 15% found once. The sequenced material came from memory CD4+ T cells from blood. These receptors originate from a female donor in good health, serving as a healthy control.

The V gene is TRBV5-1, the J gene TRBJ2-7; D unclear. CDR1 SGHRS and CDR2 YFSETQ come from the germline V gene. CDR3 length: 14 amino acids. The V end lost 4 bases, the J end lost 2 bases, and 13 bases lay between the germline ends. CDR3 sequence: CASSPTSRPYEQYF. CDR3 nucleotides: TGCGCCAGCAGCCCGACCTCACGACCCTACGAGCAGTACTTC.

This clonotype was seen a handful of times. The V call is TRBV11-2, the J call TRBJ2-5; 7 bases align to TRBD2. Germline CDR1 is SGHAT and CDR2 is FQNNGV. V trimming: 2 bases; J trimming: 5 bases; junction bases outside the gene matches: 8. The CDR3 runs to 15 residues. CDR3 DNA sequence: TGTGCCAGCAGCTTACGTCCCCGGGGGGATGAGACCCAGTACTTC. Translated: CASSLRPRGDETQYF.

This clonotype was recorded a few times. This chain links TRBV5-1 with TRBJ2-5; D is ambiguous. Germline CDR1 reads SGHRS; CDR2 reads YFSETQ. V lost 1 base and J lost 2, with 9 bases in between. This CDR3 spans 14 amino acids. CDR3 sequence: CASSLLSPQETQYF. DNA of the CDR3: TGCGCCAGCAGCTTGCTGTCCCCACAAGAGACCCAGTACTTC. Filled out from reference TRBV5-1 and TRBJ2-5, the complete variable domain reads KAGVTQTPRYLIKTRGQQVTLSCSPISGHRSVSWYQQTPGQGLQFLFEYFSETQRNKGNFPGRFSGRQFSNSRSEMNVSTLELGDSALYLCASSLLSPQETQYFGPGTRLLVL.

This clonotype occurred a few times. V gene TRBV4-2 combines with J gene TRBJ2-5, with D possibly called TRBD1 or TRBD2 (5 bases each). V lost 2 bases, J lost 8 bases, and 21 bases lay in between. This CDR3 contains 16 residues. CDR1 and CDR2 (germline): LGHNA, YNFKEQ. CDR3 residues: CASSQMGDAGRETQYF. DNA for the CDR3: TGTGCCAGCAGCCAAATGGGGGATGCAGGGAGAGAAACCCAGTACTTC.

The chain is built from TRBV20-1 and TRBJ1-5; 7 nucleotides match TRBD1. With V trimmed by 4 bases and J by 5 bases, 14 bases remained unmatched. CDR1 and CDR2 from the germline V gene are DFQATT and SNEGSKA (reference sequence). This CDR3 comprises 16 residues. CDR3 residues: CSATRQGWIEDQPQHF. In DNA form, the CDR3 reads TGCAGTGCTACAAGACAGGGATGGATAGAGGATCAGCCCCAGCATTTT.

The chain links TRBV12-3 or TRBV12-4 to TRBJ2-3; 15 nucleotides agree with TRBD2. CDR3 size: 18 residues. Trimming removed 5 bases from V and 3 bases from J; junction bases left unmatched: 9. The DNA of the CDR3 is TGTGCCAGCAGTATTCGGACTAGCGGGGGGGTAGGGACAGATACGCAGTATTTT. This codes for CASSIRTSGGVGTDTQYF.

This clonotype was seen only a few times. In DNA, the CDR3 is TGTGCCAGCAGCTTTGGACAGGGTATCTCCTACGAGCAGTACTTC. Protein product: CASSFGQGISYEQYF. V is TRBV5-5 and J is TRBJ2-7; 8 bases line up with TRBD1. The CDR3 is made up of 15 amino acids. Looked up from germline, CDR1 is SGHKS and CDR2 is YYEKEE (reference sequence). V lost 2 bases to trimming and J lost 0 bases; unmatched junction nucleotides: 4.

Regarding this clonotype: A single base separates this from a much larger clone, so it may be a read error. V is TRBV20-1 and J is TRBJ2-5; D perhaps matches TRBD1 (6 bases). This CDR3 spans 14 amino acids. Germline CDR1 DFQATT, CDR2 SNEGSKA (reference sequence). V dropped 2 bases and J dropped 5 bases, with 15 bases sitting between them. CDR3 DNA sequence: TGCAGTGCTAGAAGTCCCCAGGGGATGGAGACCCAGTACTTC. This codes for CSARSPQGMETQYF.